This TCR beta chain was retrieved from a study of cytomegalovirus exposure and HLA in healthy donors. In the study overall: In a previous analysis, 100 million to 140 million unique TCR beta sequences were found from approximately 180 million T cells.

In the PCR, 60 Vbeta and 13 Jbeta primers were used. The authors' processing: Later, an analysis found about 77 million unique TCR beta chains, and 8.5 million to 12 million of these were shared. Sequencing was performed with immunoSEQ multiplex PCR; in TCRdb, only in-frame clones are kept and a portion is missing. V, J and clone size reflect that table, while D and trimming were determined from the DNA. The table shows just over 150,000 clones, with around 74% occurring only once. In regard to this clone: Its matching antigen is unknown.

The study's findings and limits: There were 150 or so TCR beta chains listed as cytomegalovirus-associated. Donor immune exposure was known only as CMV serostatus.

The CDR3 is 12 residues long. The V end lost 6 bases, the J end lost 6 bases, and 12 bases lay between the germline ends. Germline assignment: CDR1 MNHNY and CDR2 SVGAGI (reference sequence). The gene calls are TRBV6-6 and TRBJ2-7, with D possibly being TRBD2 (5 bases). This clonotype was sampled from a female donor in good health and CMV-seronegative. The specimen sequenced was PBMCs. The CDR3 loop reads CASSRGLGEQYF. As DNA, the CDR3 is TGTGCCAGCAGCCGGGGTCTTGGCGAGCAGTACTTC.